A selection of T cell receptor beta chains follows, all from one sample in a study of T cells after yellow fever vaccination. Each CDR3 protein gets one entry after TCRdb re-called the 5' RACE reads with MiXCR. Of 95,000 to 150,000 distinct CDR3 sequences listed, 12% to 15% are singletons. The source material was CD8+ T cells sorted from PBMCs, sampled 5 days after the yellow fever booster vaccination. The receptors here all came from a man in his late teens or twenties who received the YFV17D yellow fever vaccine. CDR3s include the opening cysteine and the closing phenylalanine or tryptophan. A D gene is named only where the DNA matches it firmly. Where a row states a size, it is once, few, many or the class of an expanded clone; other rows omit it.

v_call,cdr3_length,d_call,j_call,clone_size,cdr3_nt,cdr3_aa
TRBV4-1,12,NA,TRBJ1-2,NA,TGCGCCAGCGGTTCGACGGACGTGAGCTACACCTTC,CASGSTDVSYTF
TRBV7-8,16,NA,TRBJ2-3,many,TGTGCCAGCAGCGCAACAGGAGGCCTCAGCACAGATACGCAGTATTTT,CASSATGGLSTDTQYF
TRBV7-2,16,TRBD1,TRBJ2-7,NA,TGTGCCAGCAGCTTAGAGGGACAGCCGGCCCCCTACGAGCAGTACTTC,CASSLEGQPAPYEQYF
TRBV29-1,14,NA,TRBJ2-7,few,TGCAGCGTTGAAGAAGGCCTGAGCTCCTACGAGCAGTACTTC,CSVEEGLSSYEQYF
TRBV4-1,14,NA,TRBJ2-5,NA,TGCGCCAGCAGCCAGCCGGCAGTCCAAGAGACCCAGTACTTC,CASSQPAVQETQYF
TRBV6-5,13,NA,TRBJ1-2,NA,TGTGCCAGCAGTTACTTAGCCTTCTATGGCTACACCTTC,CASSYLAFYGYTF
TRBV6-5,15,NA,TRBJ2-1,NA,TGTGCCAGCAGTTACCTCGCCGGGAGCGACAATGAGCAGTTCTTC,CASSYLAGSDNEQFF
TRBV5-1,17,TRBD2,TRBJ2-3,few,TGCGCCAGCAGCTCCGGACTAGCGGGGGTGAAGTCAGATACGCAGTATTTT,CASSSGLAGVKSDTQYF
TRBV7-6,15,NA,TRBJ1-5,few,TGTGCCAGCAGCTTAGCTGACACAAGCAATCAGCCCCAGCATTTT,CASSLADTSNQPQHF
TRBV27,15,TRBD2,TRBJ2-5,NA,TGTGCCAGCAGTATAGCGGGGGGGTTCCAAGAGACCCAGTACTTC,CASSIAGGFQETQYF
TRBV19,16,NA,TRBJ2-1,many,TGTGCCAGTAGTATTTTCCAGGTCGGCTCCTACAATGAGCAGTTCTTC,CASSIFQVGSYNEQFF
TRBV7-2,18,TRBD2,TRBJ2-5,many,TGTGCCAGCAGCTTAATTAGCGGGGGAGCCCAAATCCAAGAGACCCAGTACTTC,CASSLISGGAQIQETQYF
TRBV6-5,13,NA,TRBJ1-1,NA,TGTGCCAGCAGTTACGGGTTCCGGACTGAAGCTTTCTTT,CASSYGFRTEAFF
TRBV6-5,15,TRBD1,TRBJ1-5,many,TGTGCCAGCAGGCCCGGGACAGGGGCCGGCCAGCCCCAGCATTTT,CASRPGTGAGQPQHF
TRBV2,19,TRBD2,TRBJ2-3,many,TGTGCCAGCAGTGAAGCCGGCCTCCACGAACTAGCGGGGACAGATACGCAGTATTTT,CASSEAGLHELAGTDTQYF
TRBV4-1,15,NA,TRBJ2-1,NA,TGCGCCAGCAGCCAAGAACAGGGAGGATTTCGTGAGCAGTTCTTC,CASSQEQGGFREQFF
TRBV7-9,13,NA,TRBJ2-7,few,TGTGCCAGCAGCTTTACAGGGCGGGACGAGCAGTACTTC,CASSFTGRDEQYF
TRBV12-3/TRBV12-4,16,TRBD1,TRBJ1-2,NA,TGTGCCAGCAGGATCGGGACAGGGGGCAAAGACTATGGCTACACCTTC,CASRIGTGGKDYGYTF
TRBV6-2/TRBV6-3,16,NA,TRBJ2-3,NA,TGTGCCAGCAGTTATTATGCGGGGGCCGCCACAGATACGCAGTATTTT,CASSYYAGAATDTQYF
TRBV5-1,17,NA,TRBJ2-1,few,TGCGCCAGCAGCTGGGGGCCCTCCCTTAAGACCTACAATGAGCAGTTCTTC,CASSWGPSLKTYNEQFF
TRBV19,13,NA,TRBJ1-1,NA,TGTGCCAGCCTAATCTTGGGGGAGACTGAAGCTTTCTTT,CASLILGETEAFF
TRBV12-3/TRBV12-4,13,TRBD1,TRBJ2-1,NA,TGTGCCAGCACAACAGGGGGCTGGAATGAGCAGTTCTTC,CASTTGGWNEQFF
TRBV6-2/TRBV6-3,14,TRBD2,TRBJ2-3,few,TGTGCCAGTTCTAGCGGGAGATACACAGATACGCAGTATTTT,CASSSGRYTDTQYF
TRBV5-4,15,NA,TRBJ2-3,few,TGTGCCAGCAGCCGCCCGCAGGAACGTGCAGATACGCAGTATTTT,CASSRPQERADTQYF
TRBV7-2,12,NA,TRBJ1-2,few,TGTGCCAGCAGCTTAGGGCGGAATGGCTACACCTTC,CASSLGRNGYTF
TRBV12-5,15,TRBD1,TRBJ1-5,few,TGTGCTAGTGGTTTAGGGACAGGGGCGTATCAGCCCCAGCATTTT,CASGLGTGAYQPQHF
TRBV7-6,14,NA,TRBJ2-5,NA,TGTGCCAGCAGCTCGAACCACCTAGCGGAGACCCAGTACTTC,CASSSNHLAETQYF
TRBV5-6,16,NA,TRBJ1-1,few,TGTGCCAGCAGCTTGTCGATCGCGGTCGTGGACACTGAAGCTTTCTTT,CASSLSIAVVDTEAFF
TRBV12-5,12,NA,TRBJ1-1,many,TGTGCTAGTGGTTCTCAGGACACTGAAGCTTTCTTT,CASGSQDTEAFF
TRBV29-1,16,NA,TRBJ2-3,NA,TGCAGCGTTGAGGGAGCCGAAACGGGGACGGACTATACGCAGTATTTT,CSVEGAETGTDYTQYF
TRBV6-2/TRBV6-3,13,NA,TRBJ2-7,few,TGTGCCAGCAGTGTGGTCGGAGGCTACGAGCAGTACTTC,CASSVVGGYEQYF
TRBV12-3/TRBV12-4,14,TRBD2,TRBJ2-1,many,TGTGCCAGCAGCTTAGCGGGGGATCCTAATGAGCAGTTCTTC,CASSLAGDPNEQFF
TRBV27,11,NA,TRBJ2-7,NA,TGTGCCAGCCTAGGGCCTTACGAGCAGTACTTC,CASLGPYEQYF
TRBV4-1,16,TRBD2,TRBJ2-1,many,TGCGCCAGCTTTTTCACGTGGACTAGCGTCGGGGATGAGCAGTTCTTC,CASFFTWTSVGDEQFF
TRBV29-1,15,TRBD1,TRBJ2-2,NA,TGCAGCGCCAGAGGACAGGGTCGGGTCACCGGGGAGCTGTTTTTT,CSARGQGRVTGELFF
TRBV27,18,TRBD2,TRBJ2-1,few,TGTGCCAGCAGTTTCACCCTCCTCGGGGGGACTACCTTCCATGAGCAGTTCTTC,CASSFTLLGGTTFHEQFF
TRBV6-6,13,TRBD1,TRBJ2-7,NA,TGTGCCAGCAGTTACCAAGACAGGGGCGAGCAGTACTTC,CASSYQDRGEQYF
TRBV29-1,13,TRBD2,TRBJ2-2,few,TGCAGCGTGACTAGCGGGGGAGGCGGGGAGCTGTTTTTT,CSVTSGGGGELFF
TRBV29-1,14,NA,TRBJ2-1,NA,TGCAGCGTTGAGATTGGACAGCGTTACAATGAGCAGTTCTTC,CSVEIGQRYNEQFF
TRBV20-1,15,NA,TRBJ2-1,many,TGCAGTGCTGGGGCGGAAGGGAGCTCCTACAATGAGCAGTTCTTC,CSAGAEGSSYNEQFF
TRBV12-3/TRBV12-4,13,NA,TRBJ2-1,NA,TGTGCCAGCAGTCCCCCCAGCCACAATGAGCAGTTCTTC,CASSPPSHNEQFF
TRBV6-5,13,NA,TRBJ1-2,NA,TGTGCCAGCAGTTTACCAGGGCTATACGGCTACACCTTC,CASSLPGLYGYTF
TRBV7-9,15,TRBD2,TRBJ2-1,few,TGTGCCAGCACCCCCCCACTAGCGGGAAACAATGAGCAGTTCTTC,CASTPPLAGNNEQFF
TRBV6-2/TRBV6-3,16,TRBD2,TRBJ2-1,NA,TGTGCCAGCAGTATCCCGCTTAGCGGGGGGTACAATGAGCAGTTCTTC,CASSIPLSGGYNEQFF
TRBV7-3,15,NA,TRBJ2-5,NA,TGTGCCAGCAGCTTAATAGGAAACGATCAAGAGACCCAGTACTTC,CASSLIGNDQETQYF
TRBV19,16,TRBD1,TRBJ2-3,NA,TGTGCCAGTAGTCCCCTGGCCAGGGGGATCACAGATACGCAGTATTTT,CASSPLARGITDTQYF
TRBV29-1,12,TRBD1,TRBJ1-1,NA,TGCAGCGCTGATGTGACAGGGACTGAAGCTTTCTTT,CSADVTGTEAFF
TRBV9,14,NA,TRBJ2-7,NA,TGTGCCAGCGGGCCCGGGACAAACTCCTACGAGCAGTACTTC,CASGPGTNSYEQYF
TRBV6-4,14,NA,TRBJ1-1,many,TGTGCCAGCAGTGAAGGGGGGGAGGACACTGAAGCTTTCTTT,CASSEGGEDTEAFF
TRBV6-2/TRBV6-3,16,TRBD2,TRBJ2-2,NA,TGTGCCAGCAGTCAATCGGCGGGGGGGCCGGCCGGGGAGCTGTTTTTT,CASSQSAGGPAGELFF
TRBV27,12,NA,TRBJ1-5,once,TGTGCCAGCTCGCCTGAGAATCAGCCCCAGCATTTT,CASSPENQPQHF
TRBV4-1,14,NA,TRBJ1-5,NA,TGCGCCAGCAGCCAAATGCCGGAAAATCAGCCCCAGCATTTT,CASSQMPENQPQHF
TRBV5-1,14,TRBD1,TRBJ2-7,few,TGCGCCAGCAGCTTGGTTGGGACAGAATACGAGCAGTACTTC,CASSLVGTEYEQYF
TRBV24-1,15,NA,TRBJ2-5,few,TGTGCCACCAGATCAGCGGACCACATCCAGGAGACCCAGTACTTC,CATRSADHIQETQYF
TRBV5-5,15,NA,TRBJ1-5,NA,TGTGCCAGCAGCTTGTCCGCAGGGGTCAATCAGCCCCAGCATTTT,CASSLSAGVNQPQHF